The subject of this entry is one T cell receptor (beta chain). Its specificity is not known. Germline assignment: CDR1 DFQATT and CDR2 SNEGSKA (reference sequence). The CDR3 totals 15 residues. V shed 1 base and J 4 bases; nucleotides not matched to a gene: 7. Making TCR cDNA involved 5'RACE template switching, which added UMIs and a universal primer site. Each CDR3 protein is one row after TCRdb ran MiXCR on the 5' RACE reads. The table records more than 300,000 distinct CDR3 sequences, about 10% of them present only once. This specimen comes from a study of T cells after yellow fever vaccination. Study findings and constraints: It was the secondary response that reached its peak faster, day 5 versus 15, but it was weaker. Reappearing after the booster were most of the clones from primary vaccination (about 95% CD4, around 88% CD8).

The sequenced sample was CD4+ T cells sorted from PBMCs, obtained 45 days after the yellow fever booster vaccination. The sequence was collected from a man aged 18 to 29 who received the YFV17D yellow fever vaccine. The gene calls are TRBV20-1 and TRBJ2-1; 7 bases map to TRBD2. This CDR3 is CSARGPAGTYNEQFF. The CDR3 DNA is TGCAGTGCTAGAGGCCCAGCGGGGACTTACAATGAGCAGTTCTTC.